These T cell receptor beta chains were read from a single sample in a study of early T cells in non-severe SARS-CoV-2 infection. TCRdb re-called the 5' RACE reads through MiXCR, storing one row per CDR3 protein. The sample lists about 62,000 distinct CDR3 sequences; almost 9.5% were seen once. Sequenced sample: whole blood. The receptors originated from an adult who was a healthcare worker with PCR-confirmed SARS-CoV-2 infection or an uninfected control (not recorded which). Both conserved end residues are part of each CDR3. D genes are given only for firm matches.

D,J,V,CDR3
TRBD1,TRBJ2-3,TRBV10-3,CAIRGQGTDTQYF
NA,TRBJ1-4,TRBV28,CASSVQTDGTNEKLFF
TRBD2,TRBJ2-3,TRBV11-2,CASSPGLAGDDTQYF
TRBD2,TRBJ2-2,TRBV5-1,CASSSTSGGPNTGELFF
TRBD1,TRBJ1-2,TRBV27,CASSSHRGTGDGYTF
TRBD1,TRBJ2-1,TRBV20-1,CSALRSGQISSEQFF
TRBD1,TRBJ2-3,TRBV12-3/TRBV12-4,CASSSTGQNTDTQYF
NA,TRBJ1-6,TRBV12-5,CASAPGPSPLHF
NA,TRBJ1-3,TRBV5-1,CASSSQGFSGNTIYF
TRBD2,TRBJ2-3,TRBV27,CASSPPGAGGPSTDTQYF
NA,TRBJ2-1,TRBV7-2,CASSPFSDEQFF
NA,TRBJ2-2,TRBV7-6,CASSPGHEELFF
TRBD1,TRBJ1-1,TRBV7-3,CASSFRDRVSYTEAFF
TRBD2,TRBJ2-5,TRBV19,CASSAGGIRTETQYF
NA,TRBJ2-1,TRBV11-2,CASSLEALLFGEQFF
TRBD1,TRBJ2-5,TRBV7-2,CASSLLTGGETQYF
NA,TRBJ1-1,TRBV5-1,CASSLTTGLMNTEAFF
NA,TRBJ1-2,TRBV4-1,CASSRSNYGYTF
NA,TRBJ2-1,TRBV24-1,CATRRDGTNNEQFF
TRBD1,TRBJ2-4,TRBV20-1,CSAGDRGSKNIQYF
TRBD1,TRBJ2-3,TRBV7-9,CASRNRGSPDTQYF
NA,TRBJ1-5,TRBV6-1,CASSANQPQHF
NA,TRBJ2-3,TRBV11-2,CASSLGGAGDTQYF
NA,TRBJ1-6,TRBV3-1,CASSRHRGKANSPLHF
NA,TRBJ1-5,TRBV12-3/TRBV12-4,CASSLVSGEGNQPQHF
NA,TRBJ2-2,TRBV7-6,CASSTGSYTGELFF
NA,TRBJ1-3,TRBV11-2,CASSRLGPSGNTIYF
TRBD1,TRBJ2-3,TRBV7-6,CASSRQGGGQGFADTQYF
NA,TRBJ1-1,TRBV6-5,CASKRDPLFMAFF
NA,TRBJ2-1,TRBV6-1,CASSGTGTLNEQFF
NA,TRBJ2-2,TRBV6-5,CASQPGELFF
TRBD1,TRBJ2-3,TRBV24-1,CATSRTGGGADTQYF
NA,TRBJ1-2,TRBV6-1,CVTQSVYGYTF
NA,TRBJ1-6,TRBV5-5,CASSLGSVIYSSPLHF
NA,TRBJ2-2,TRBV7-6,CASSLALPDPGGELFF
TRBD2,TRBJ2-5,TRBV2,CASREMGLAGGSGETQYF
NA,TRBJ2-1,TRBV10-2,CASSSGEDYNEQFF
NA,TRBJ2-3,TRBV27,CASSWAGARSTDTQYF
TRBD1,TRBJ1-6,TRBV6-1,CASSGGTGHNSPLHF
TRBD1,TRBJ1-6,TRBV12-3/TRBV12-4,CASSTRTGYNSPLHF
TRBD1,TRBJ1-2,TRBV20-1,CSARAETGPYGYTF
NA,TRBJ2-3,TRBV19,CASSIGGTDTQYF
NA,TRBJ2-5,TRBV27,CASRHGPSETQYF
NA,TRBJ2-2,TRBV5-4,CASSLGTNTGELFF
TRBD2,TRBJ2-3,TRBV5-4,CASRRAGGPTDTQYF
NA,TRBJ1-2,TRBV2,CASRPDSYGYTF
NA,TRBJ2-5,TRBV5-3,CARSLGCQHQETQYF
NA,TRBJ2-3,TRBV12-3/TRBV12-4,CASSFGGGTDTQYF
TRBD1,TRBJ2-5,TRBV19,CASRMGQGIQETQYF
TRBD1,TRBJ2-5,TRBV7-3,CASSPTGVGETQYF
TRBD2,TRBJ2-3,TRBV28,CASSAIGLAVTDTQYF
TRBD2,TRBJ2-3,TRBV3-1,CASSPGLAGALSTDTQYF
NA,TRBJ1-1,TRBV6-1,CASSAFMLGGMNTEAFF
NA,TRBJ2-3,TRBV28,CASSGLGAPDTQYF